This T cell receptor (beta chain) was profiled in a study of blood T cells in healthy people across ages. This CDR3 is 12 amino acids long. Germline CDR1 DFQATT, CDR2 SNEGSKA (reference sequence). V was pared by 1 base and J by 8 bases, with 11 bases between. This clonotype has a handful of counts. With a J-beta primer mix and a sample-barcoded 5' primer, a second PCR ran about 6 to 11 cycles. TCRdb re-derived calls from the 5' RACE reads in MiXCR, one entry per CDR3 protein. The repertoire holds about 1.1 million distinct CDR3 sequences, with roughly two fifths as singletons. Sequenced sample: blood. This clonotype originated in a man aged 18 to 30 in good health. This sequence joins TRBV20-1 and TRBJ1-2; D is possibly TRBD1 (6 bases). The CDR3, as DNA: TGCAGTGCTAGAGCGCAGGGGCAGGGCTACACCTTC. Protein sequence: CSARAQGQGYTF.